Shown below are 2 T cell receptor beta chains from a single sample sequenced in a study of neoadjuvant anti-PD-1 for oral cavity cancer. Profiling relied on immunoSEQ multiplex PCR, and the TCRdb table lists in-frame clones only, not all of them. The sample includes more than 12,000 clones, about 74% of them seen just once. Time point specified: after neoadjuvant nivolumab, at surgical resection. The sequenced sample was PBMCs, obtained after nivolumab (anti-PD-1) treatment. The receptor source for this set is a person aged 35-80 years with oral cavity squamous cell carcinoma.

The chain combines TRBV28 with TRBJ2-7; the D is unclear. CDR1 is MDHEN, CDR2 SYDVKM, per germline. The ends were cut back, 2 bases at V and 4 bases at J, with 9 bases in the middle. This CDR3 region has 13 residues. The CDR3 DNA is TGTGCCAGCAGTTTAGGCGGACCATACGAGCAGTACTTC. Its protein is CASSLGGPYEQYF.

The chain couples TRBV6-1 to TRBJ2-3; no clear D gene. V lost 3 bases to trimming and J lost 0 bases, with 13 bases between them. This CDR3 spans 16 amino acids. Germline loops: CDR1 MNHNS, CDR2 SASEGT. The CDR3 loop is CASSEIARASTDTQYF. CDR3 in DNA: TGTGCCAGCAGTGAGATTGCGCGTGCTAGCACAGATACGCAGTATTTT.